The source of this T cell receptor (beta chain) is a study of OX40 agonist ivuxolimab in advanced cancers. Across the whole study: Patients received intravenous ivuxolimab every 2 weeks at 0.01 to 10 mg/kg. Findings and limits, study-wide: Dose levels from 0.1 to 3.0 mg/kg saw CD4+ and CD8+ blood T cells expand clonally by week 6.

On this clone: Its antigen is unknown.

Trimming pared 6 bases from V and 0 bases from J, leaving 11 bases between. Germline loops: CDR1 MNHEY, CDR2 SVGAGI. The CDR3 loop spans 15 amino acids. The data were produced by immunoSEQ multiplex PCR, yet TCRdb's version contains in-frame clones alone and is incomplete. The sample has approximately 62,000 clones; nearly 90% are singletons. The gene calls are TRBV6-5 and TRBJ2-2; a weak D match, TRBD1 (6 bases). This receptor was identified in an adult with an advanced solid tumor such as melanoma, head and neck, liver or kidney cancer. The sequenced sample was CD4+ or CD8+ T cells sorted from blood, obtained in a trial of the OX40 agonist ivuxolimab. For the CDR3, the DNA is TGTGCCAGCAGAAACGACAGGTCGAACACCGGGGAGCTGTTTTTT. Encoded protein: CASRNDRSNTGELFF.